This T cell receptor (beta chain) was retrieved from a study of CD8+ T cells in alopecia areata. General study results and limits: Among the top 100, expanded CD8+ clones, as well as scalp clonality, were significantly decreased by tofacitinib.

This clone has more than one count but fewer than ten. Antigen specificity is unknown. The sample's treatment: oral pan-JAK inhibitor, 5-10 mg twice daily. cDNA prepared by RNA extraction and subsequent reverse transcription served as the template for sequencing. The table came from immunoSEQ multiplex PCR; TCRdb's copy has only in-frame clones and leaves some out. The sample lists around 270,000 clones, roughly 64% occurring once. In germline, CDR1 is MNHEY, CDR2 SVGAGI. The J segment lost 4 bases and the V segment lost 7 bases, leaving 5 bases of the junction unmatched. The CDR3 runs 13 residues. This receptor was identified in a human donor with alopecia areata. This chain connects TRBV6-5 to TRBJ1-1; 8 bases line up with TRBD1. The source material was CD4+ T cells sorted from blood, sampled at week 24, from a patient treated with tofacitinib. The DNA for the CDR3 is TGTGCCAGCACTCTTACAGGGGGCACTGAAGCTTTCTTT. This sequence encodes CASTLTGGTEAFF.